Listed below are T cell receptor beta chains from one sample, sequenced in a study of T cell responses to AZD1222 COVID-19 vaccine. Only in-frame clones appear in the TCRdb table, and some are missing; sequencing was by immunoSEQ multiplex PCR. The sample yields 100,000 or so clones, approximately 89% seen once. Sequencing used peripheral blood, obtained 28 days after the second AZD1222 dose. The receptors stem from an adult who received the AZD1222 COVID-19 vaccine. The CDR3 runs from the conserved cysteine through the conserved F or W. The D gene is left open where the match is weak. Clone size is shown for a subset of rows, as once, few, many or a class of expanded clone.

cdr3_nt cdr3_aa j_call clone_size d_call v_call
TGTGCCAGCAGCGAGAGGACTAGCGGGGTATACGAGCAGTACTTC CASSERTSGVYEQYF TRBJ2-7 NA TRBD2 TRBV9
TGTGCCAGCAGCGTACTAGGCAGCTACGAGCAGTACTTC CASSVLGSYEQYF TRBJ2-7 NA NA TRBV9
TGTGCCAGCAGCTTAGGGACTAGCGGGAGTGTATTAGCCAATGAGCAGTTCTTC CASSLGTSGSVLANEQFF TRBJ2-1 once TRBD2 TRBV5-5
TGTGCCAGCAGCCAAGCGGGCTCCGGGGCCAACGTCCTGACTTTC CASSQAGSGANVLTF TRBJ2-6 NA NA TRBV4-2
TGCGCCAGCAGCCCCAGGTCGGGCCCCGGAACTAATGAAAAACTGTTTTTT CASSPRSGPGTNEKLFF TRBJ1-4 few NA TRBV5-1
TGTGCCATCAGTGAGGGGACAGGGGGCTCGTCCTACAATGAGCAGTTCTTC CAISEGTGGSSYNEQFF TRBJ2-1 NA TRBD1 TRBV10-3
TGTGCCACCAATACGGGGGAGGAGACCCAGTACTTC CATNTGEETQYF TRBJ2-5 NA NA TRBV15
TGCAGCGCAGGACAGGAGGAGGGGTTCTTC CSAGQEEGFF TRBJ2-1 NA NA TRBV29-1
TGTGCCAGCAGCTTCGGGATTACCTACGAGCAGTACTTC CASSFGITYEQYF TRBJ2-7 NA NA TRBV7-2
TGTGCCAGCAGTGAATTGGCTAGCGGCAGCAATGAGCAGTTCTTC CASSELASGSNEQFF TRBJ2-1 NA TRBD2 TRBV25-1
TGTGCCAGCAGCCAAGATACTGGGGAAGAGACCCAGTACTTC CASSQDTGEETQYF TRBJ2-5 NA NA TRBV14
TGTGCCAGTAGTATGGGACCGGCTTACGAGCAGTACTTC CASSMGPAYEQYF TRBJ2-7 once NA TRBV19
TGTGCCAGCTTGTCCCGGACAGCAACATATGGCTACACCTTC CASLSRTATYGYTF TRBJ1-2 NA NA TRBV2
TGCAGTGCTAGAATACCAGATACGCAGTATTTT CSARIPDTQYF TRBJ2-3 NA NA TRBV20-1
TGCGCCAGCAGCTCACAGGGGTTGAGCACAGATACGCAGTATTTT CASSSQGLSTDTQYF TRBJ2-3 NA TRBD1 TRBV5-1
TGTGCCAGCAGTTTTCTAGGGAATGAGCAGTTCTTC CASSFLGNEQFF TRBJ2-1 NA NA TRBV27
TGTGCCAGCAGCACCGGGACAGGGGCTTACAATGAGCAGTTCTTC CASSTGTGAYNEQFF TRBJ2-1 NA TRBD1 TRBV11-2
TGTGCCAGCAGGGATAGGGGGGCTCGGGAGACCCAGTACTTC CASRDRGARETQYF TRBJ2-5 NA NA TRBV27
TGTGCCAGCAGTGAAGTGTTAGGACAGGGGCGTCCCAAACGGGCTTTCTTT CASSEVLGQGRPKRAFF TRBJ1-1 once TRBD1 TRBV6-1
TGCGCCAGCAGCTTTAGCGGGAGGGCCTCTTCCTACGAGCAGTACTTC CASSFSGRASSYEQYF TRBJ2-7 NA TRBD2 TRBV5-1
TGTGCCAGTAGTATATACGGAAACACCATATATTTT CASSIYGNTIYF TRBJ1-3 NA NA TRBV19
TGTGCCAGCAGCCTTTCGGGGGGCTTGAGGACAGATACGCAGTATTTT CASSLSGGLRTDTQYF TRBJ2-3 NA NA TRBV11-2
TGTGCCAGCAGTTTGACTAGCGGGAGGGGTGGCACCGGGGAGCTGTTTTTT CASSLTSGRGGTGELFF TRBJ2-2 NA TRBD2 TRBV25-1
TGTGCCAGCAGTCCGGTTGGTTCAGAGTATGGCTACACCTTC CASSPVGSEYGYTF TRBJ1-2 NA NA TRBV5-6
TGTGCCAGTAGCTTAGACTTGGTAGCGGGTCCCAATGAGCAGTTCTTC CASSLDLVAGPNEQFF TRBJ2-1 NA TRBD2 TRBV19
TGTGCCAGCAGCTTGAGATCAGGGGCGTCCTACGAGCAGTACTTC CASSLRSGASYEQYF TRBJ2-7 NA NA TRBV5-6
TGTGCCAGCAGTTACGGGCGGGTGCGGGGTAATGAGCAGTTCTTC CASSYGRVRGNEQFF TRBJ2-1 NA NA TRBV6-5
TGCGCCAGCAGCTTGATACCCACTGGCACAGATACGCAGTATTTT CASSLIPTGTDTQYF TRBJ2-3 NA NA TRBV5-1
TGTGCCAGTAGTAGGACAGGATTTAGCAATCAGCCCCAGCATTTT CASSRTGFSNQPQHF TRBJ1-5 NA TRBD1 TRBV19
TGCAGCGTTGAAGATTCGAAGCATAGGGGCTTGAACACTGAAGCTTTCTTT CSVEDSKHRGLNTEAFF TRBJ1-1 once NA TRBV29-1
TGTGCCAGCATTAACAGGGGCGAGCAGTACTTC CASINRGEQYF TRBJ2-7 NA TRBD1 TRBV6-5
TGTGCCAGCAGCCAGGGACAGAGAGTCTCTGGAAACACCATATATTTT CASSQGQRVSGNTIYF TRBJ1-3 NA TRBD1 TRBV7-9
TGTGCCATCAGTGAGTCCGGAGGGGACCCCTACGAGCAGTACTTC CAISESGGDPYEQYF TRBJ2-7 few NA TRBV10-3
TGTGCCAGCAGCCCGGGAAGGGGCGCCTACGAGCAGTACTTC CASSPGRGAYEQYF TRBJ2-7 NA NA TRBV7-2
TGTGCCAGCAGCTTTCGAGCCAAAAACATTCAGTACTTC CASSFRAKNIQYF TRBJ2-4 NA NA TRBV12-3/TRBV12-4
TGTGCCAGCATCTCTAATCGAGAAAACTATGGCTACACCTTC CASISNRENYGYTF TRBJ1-2 NA NA TRBV2
TGTGCCAGCAGCCACCGGGATCTCAATGAGCAGTTCTTC CASSHRDLNEQFF TRBJ2-1 NA NA TRBV5-4
TGCGCCAGCAGCCAAGTCCCCGGGAGGGCCCTTACGAGGACTAACACCGGGGAGCTGTTTTTT CASSQVPGRALTRTNTGELFF TRBJ2-2 NA TRBD2 TRBV4-1
TGTGCCAGCTCACCCCAGGGGCAGGGCGAGCAGTACTTC CASSPQGQGEQYF TRBJ2-7 few NA TRBV18
TGTGCCAGCAGTTCTACCGGGACACGAAGTCGCTACGAGCAGTACTTC CASSSTGTRSRYEQYF TRBJ2-7 NA NA TRBV28
TGTGCCAGCAGCGAACAGGGAAACACTGAAGCTTTCTTT CASSEQGNTEAFF TRBJ1-1 NA NA TRBV7-9
TGTGCCAGCACCCGGGACAGGGGCCTTACTAATGAAAAACTGTTTTTT CASTRDRGLTNEKLFF TRBJ1-4 NA TRBD1 TRBV2
TGTGCCAGCAGTTCGCAGGGTGGGGTCGGCGAGCAGTACTTC CASSSQGGVGEQYF TRBJ2-7 NA NA TRBV27
TGTGCCACCAGCAGTTTGGGGGCGGGACAGGGTACCCAAAAACTGTTTTTT CATSSLGAGQGTQKLFF TRBJ1-4 NA TRBD1 TRBV15
TGTGCCTGGGGGGGAAGGAATAATGAAAAACTGTTTTTT CAWGGRNNEKLFF TRBJ1-4 NA NA TRBV30
TGTGCTAGTGGTTTGGGGACAGGGGGCTGGATAGGCAATCAGCCCCAGCATTTT CASGLGTGGWIGNQPQHF TRBJ1-5 NA TRBD1 TRBV12-5
TGTGCCAGCAGGGCCGGGACAGGGGGGATAGATACGCAGTATTTT CASRAGTGGIDTQYF TRBJ2-3 NA TRBD1 TRBV2
TGTGCCAGCAGCCTGGTTAGCGGGGGGGCAGATACGCAGTATTTT CASSLVSGGADTQYF TRBJ2-3 NA TRBD2 TRBV6-5
TGTGCCAGCAGCGTAGCCCCGGGCGTGGAGCCCCAGCATTTT CASSVAPGVEPQHF TRBJ1-5 NA NA TRBV9
TGTGCCAGCAGTGGAATGGGGTGGAGGGGCCATTACGAGCAGTACTTC CASSGMGWRGHYEQYF TRBJ2-7 NA NA TRBV2
TGTGCCAGCAGTTTATTGGGGACTAGCGGGAGGGGAGTCTACGAGCAGTACTTC CASSLLGTSGRGVYEQYF TRBJ2-7 NA TRBD2 TRBV27
TGCGCCAGCAGCCAAGATGATCGGGGTCTAGAAGCTTTCTTT CASSQDDRGLEAFF TRBJ1-1 NA NA TRBV4-1
TGTGCCAGCAGCTCGGGACTAGCGGGAGCCTACGAGCAGTACTTC CASSSGLAGAYEQYF TRBJ2-7 NA TRBD2 TRBV7-9